These 4 T cell receptor beta chains came from one sample sequenced in a study of T-cell memory formation after mild COVID-19. Each CDR3 protein gets one entry after TCRdb re-called the 5' RACE reads with MiXCR. The sample yields some 210,000 distinct CDR3 sequences, 15% to 20% seen once. Sequencing input: PBMCs or a T cell subset sorted from them (not recorded which). Receptor source: an adult woman who had mild COVID-19 (a few samples of this study predate the infection). Cell type and time point are not known.

The rearrangement links TRBV2 to TRBJ1-6, with 8 bases aligning to TRBD1. J gave up 14 bases and V 4 bases, and 4 bases lay outside the gene matches. This CDR3 region has 12 residues. Germline V lookup: CDR1 SNHLY, CDR2 FYNNEI. As DNA, the CDR3 is TGTGCCAGCAGTGCGGACAGGGCAGCCCTCCACTTT. This encodes CASSADRAALHF.

This clonotype was detected a few times. V gene TRBV2 combines with J gene TRBJ2-5; no clear D. Trimming shortened V by 3 bases and J by 5 bases, and 4 bases separated the two germline ends. CDR3 size: 11 residues. The germline gives CDR1 SNHLY, CDR2 FYNNEI. CDR3 sequence (DNA): TGTGCCAGCAGTGACTGGGAGACCCAGTACTTC. It specifies CASSDWETQYF.

This clonotype has more than one count but fewer than ten. This rearrangement joins TRBV11-1 to TRBJ1-1, with D possibly being TRBD1 (5 bases). The germline V gene encodes CDR1 SGHAT and CDR2 FQDESV (reference sequence). The CDR3 consists of 15 residues. V lost 4 bases to trimming and J lost 4 bases, with 16 bases between them. This CDR3 reads CASSSRAGQGTEAFF. As DNA, the CDR3 is TGTGCCAGCAGCTCCCGAGCCGGGCAGGGCACTGAAGCTTTCTTT.

This chain connects TRBV6-5 to TRBJ2-3; the D gene is possibly TRBD2 (5 bases). Looked up from germline, CDR1 is MNHEY and CDR2 is SVGAGI. The length of the CDR3 is 13 residues. The V and J ends lost 5 bases and 9 bases respectively, with 15 bases between them. The CDR3 reads CASSQDSPRTQYF. The CDR3 DNA is TGTGCCAGCAGTCAGGACTCTCCCCGGACGCAGTATTTT.